This T cell receptor beta chain was recovered during a study of T cells of healthy individuals. This clonotype was detected only a few times. Each CDR3 protein gets one entry after TCRdb re-called the 5' RACE reads with MiXCR. The profile shows approximately 100,000 distinct CDR3 sequences, about 16% of them singletons. The clonotype originates from a human donor in good health.

CDR3: CASSLTPGQGAYEQYF. The CDR3 DNA follows: TGTGCCAGCAGCCTAACCCCGGGACAGGGGGCCTACGAGCAGTACTTC. The chain is built from TRBV12-3 or TRBV12-4 and TRBJ2-7; 11 nucleotides align to TRBD1. V shed 6 bases and J 2 bases; nucleotides not matched to a gene: 9. The CDR3 extends over 16 amino acids.